The clone carrying this T cell receptor beta chain was seen more than once but under ten times. Its target is not known. Constant-region reverse primers amplified full-length variable regions, followed by semi-nested Nested Universal Primer A PCR. One entry per CDR3 protein results from TCRdb running MiXCR on the 5' RACE reads. The sample holds tens of thousands of distinct CDR3 sequences, over 20% seen once. Study-level results: In terms of TCR gene usage, tumor memory CD4+ T cells clustered together with blood and lymph node memory CD4+ cells, as well as with lymph node naive CD4+ cells.

Germline V gives CDR1 SGHTA, CDR2 FQGTGA. This CDR3 has 14 residues. V lost 5 bases to trimming and J lost 8 bases, with 16 bases between them. Sample: tumor-infiltrating naive CD4+ T cells sorted from the breast tumor. Stated subset: naive CD4+ T cells, CD4+CD45RA+CD25-. The sequence derives from a female donor with breast cancer. The chain couples TRBV7-3 to TRBJ2-1; the D gene is possibly TRBD2 (6 bases). The CDR3, as DNA: TGTGCCAGCAGCCCCACCCTCGCTAGCGATGAGCAGTTCTTC. Its translation: CASSPTLASDEQFF.